One sample yielded the 18 T cell receptor beta chains listed below, sequenced in a study of T cells in Graves' hyperthyroidism and ophthalmopathy. Amplified TCR beta CDR3 regions derived from RNA transcripts. The HTBI primer set was used in a first-round RT-PCR of the TCR CDR3. Via MiXCR, TCRdb re-called the multiplex PCR reads, giving one row per CDR3 protein. The sample records around 500,000 distinct CDR3 sequences, around 15% being singletons. The sequenced material came from blood. The origin of the receptors is a woman between 40 and 50 years old with Graves' hyperthyroidism.

This clonotype occurred many times. The chain is built from TRBV28 and TRBJ2-5; D is undetermined. The CDR3 contains 14 residues. The germline CDR1 and CDR2 sequences are MDHEN and SYDVKM. V shed 2 bases and J shed 2 bases, with 9 bases lying between them. This CDR3 is CASSLVVGQETQYF. The CDR3 DNA sequence: TGTGCCAGCAGTTTAGTAGTGGGTCAAGAGACCCAGTACTTC. Full variable domain (outside the CDR3, taken from reference TRBV28 and TRBJ2-5): DVKVTQSSRYLVKRTGEKVFLECVQDMDHENMFWYRQDPGLGLRLIYFSYDVKMKEKGDIPEGYSVSREKKERFSLILESASTNQTSMYLCASSLVVGQETQYFGPGTRLLVL.

This clonotype came up a few times. The CDR3 nucleotides are TGCAGTGCCCTTCGGAGAGCGGGAGGCCCCTACAATGAGCAGTTCTTC. Residues: CSALRRAGGPYNEQFF. This chain links TRBV20-1 with TRBJ2-1, with 9 positions matching TRBD2. The CDR3 spans 16 residues. Germline V CDR1 and CDR2: DFQATT, SNEGSKA (reference sequence). V was pared by 6 bases and J by 2 bases, with 11 bases of the junction left unmatched.

Many counts were recorded for this clonotype. The CDR3 loop is CASSRDRRSGKTGELFF. CDR3 bases: TGTGCCAGCAGTCGAGACAGGAGAAGTGGAAAAACCGGGGAGCTGTTTTTT. The rearrangement joins TRBV6-9 to TRBJ2-2, with D perhaps TRBD1 (6 bases). The CDR3 is made up of 17 amino acids. V lost 5 bases to trimming and J lost 5 bases, with 21 bases between them. CDR1 and CDR2 from the germline V gene are MNHGY and SVAAGI.

This clonotype was observed a handful of times. This chain links TRBV12-5 with TRBJ2-3; D is uncertain. Germline V lookup: CDR1 LGHNT, CDR2 FRNRAP. The CDR3 covers 13 residues. V was clipped by 6 bases and J by 6 bases, with 13 bases between them. The CDR3 DNA follows: TGTGCTAGTGGCCCCTACTCCGTGGATACGCAGTATTTT. It specifies CASGPYSVDTQYF.

As regards this clonotype: A single base separates this from a much larger clone, so it may be a read error. The V gene is TRBV20-1, the J gene TRBJ2-7; unclear D gene. Looked up from germline, CDR1 is DFQATT and CDR2 is SNEGSKA (reference sequence). CDR3 length: 11 amino acids. CDR3 DNA: TGCAGTGCTACGGACGGCTACGAGCAGCACTTC. Protein product: CSATDGYEQHF.

This clonotype was observed at least ten times. The rearrangement uses TRBV6-1 and TRBJ2-5, with unresolved D. This CDR3 spans 11 amino acids. V gave up 2 bases and J gave up 2 bases, with 0 bases separating them. CDR1 is MNHNS and CDR2 is SASEGT in the germline V gene. The DNA of the CDR3 is TGTGCCAGCAGTGAACAAGAGACCCAGTACTTC. The encoded protein is CASSEQETQYF.

The chain joins TRBV28 to TRBJ1-3; 8 nucleotides line up with TRBD1. The germline gives CDR1 MDHEN, CDR2 SYDVKM. The CDR3 runs 15 residues. The V and J ends lost 8 bases and 0 bases, in that order; junction bases with no gene match: 6. CDR3 in DNA: TGTGCCAGCGCCCCGGGACAGGCCTCTGGAAACACCATATATTTT. Amino acid sequence: CASAPGQASGNTIYF.

This clonotype was found many times. The chain has TRBV6-6 and TRBJ1-1; D may be TRBD1 (5 bases). With 2 bases removed from V and 9 bases from J, the gap between germline ends came to 13 bases. The CDR3 loop spans 13 amino acids. Per germline, CDR1 MNHNY and CDR2 SVGAGI (reference sequence). CDR3 protein: CASSYEKGRKAFF. The CDR3 DNA follows: TGTGCCAGCAGTTACGAGAAGGGACGGAAAGCTTTCTTT.

This clonotype was seen many times. This chain connects TRBV7-9 to TRBJ1-4; weak D call: TRBD1 (5 bases). This CDR3 has 15 amino acids. Germline-derived CDR1 and CDR2 are SEHNR and FQNEAQ (reference sequence). Trimming removed 3 bases at V and 8 bases at J, with 16 bases between. In nucleotides, the CDR3 is TGTGCCAGCAGCTTGGGGCAGGGCTTAAACGAAAAACTGTTTTTT. It is translated as CASSLGQGLNEKLFF. The whole variable domain, remainder taken from reference TRBV7-9 and TRBJ1-4, is DTGVSQNPRHKITKRGQNVTFRCDPISEHNRLYWYRQTLGQGPEFLTYFQNEAQLEKSRLLSDRFSAERPKGSFSTLEIQRTEQGDSAMYLCASSLGQGLNEKLFFGSGTQLSVL.

The chain employs TRBV29-1 and TRBJ1-1, with 7 bases that match TRBD1. CDR3 size: 13 residues. J lost 1 base, V lost 4 bases, and 3 bases had no gene match. CDR1 and CDR2 from the germline V gene are SQVTM and ANQGSEA. DNA for the CDR3: TGCAGCGTTGTAGGACAGGCGAACACTGAAGCTTTCTTT. Translating gives CSVVGQANTEAFF.

The V gene is TRBV28, the J gene TRBJ1-2, with 9 bases that match TRBD1. This CDR3 is 15 amino acids long. CDR1 is MDHEN, CDR2 SYDVKM, per germline. V lost 4 bases and J lost 7; bases outside the gene matches: 10. The DNA for the CDR3 is TGTGCCAGCAGTTCTTCCGGGACAGGGCGGGGTGGCTACACCTTC. As protein: CASSSSGTGRGGYTF.

This clonotype has at least ten counts. This chain links TRBV20-1 with TRBJ2-7, with 9 positions matching TRBD2. J lost 7 bases, V lost 0 bases, and 10 bases had no gene match. CDR1 and CDR2 from the germline V gene are DFQATT and SNEGSKA (reference sequence). There are 15 residues in the CDR3. The CDR3 nucleotides are TGCAGTGCTAGAGATATCAAAGCGGGAGGTCCGGAGCAGTACTTC. Its translation is CSARDIKAGGPEQYF.

This clonotype occurred many times. The chain recombines TRBV2 with TRBJ2-1, with a weak D call TRBD2 (7 bases). This CDR3 region has 16 residues. Per the germline V gene, CDR1 is SNHLY and CDR2 is FYNNEI. V dropped 6 bases and J dropped 2 bases, with 17 bases sitting between them. Here the CDR3 DNA reads TGTGCCAGCAGGGGATGGGGGCTAGCGGCCTACAATGAGCAGTTCTTC. Translated: CASRGWGLAAYNEQFF.

The rearrangement links TRBV27 to TRBJ2-7, with D perhaps being TRBD1 or TRBD2 (5 bases each). Germline CDR1 reads MNHEY; CDR2 reads SMNVEV (reference sequence). The CDR3 runs 17 residues. Trimming shortened V by 5 bases and J by 1 base, and 21 bases separated the two germline ends. As DNA, the CDR3 is TGTGCCAGCAGTAAGCGGCGGCAGGGTTTCACTTCCTACGAGCAGTACTTC. Translated, it gives CASSKRRQGFTSYEQYF.

The rearrangement joins TRBV28 to TRBJ1-2; D is unclear. Germline V gene sequence: CDR1 MDHEN, CDR2 SYDVKM. The CDR3 loop spans 11 amino acids. Trimming took 10 bases from V and 4 from J, leaving 10 bases between them. CDR3 sequence: CATTTVYGYTF. CDR3 bases: TGTGCCACCACTACGGTCTATGGCTACACCTTC.

The rearrangement joins TRBV28 to TRBJ2-1; 7 bases align to TRBD1. The CDR3 is 13 residues long. Germline-derived CDR1 and CDR2 are MDHEN and SYDVKM. Trimming took 6 bases from V and 6 from J; bases not matched to a gene: 5. This CDR3 is CASRDRFINEQFF. In DNA, the CDR3 is TGTGCCAGCAGGGACAGGTTCATCAATGAGCAGTTCTTC. Looking up the rest from reference TRBV28 and TRBJ2-1 gives the full variable domain: DVKVTQSSRYLVKRTGEKVFLECVQDMDHENMFWYRQDPGLGLRLIYFSYDVKMKEKGDIPEGYSVSREKKERFSLILESASTNQTSMYLCASRDRFINEQFFGPGTRLTVL.

The CDR3 DNA follows: TGCAGCGTTGAACTTGTCGGAGCCAACACCGGGGAGCTGTTTTTT. Translated: CSVELVGANTGELFF. The rearrangement links TRBV29-1 to TRBJ2-2, with D unclear. The CDR3 is 15 residues long. CDR1 is SQVTM, CDR2 ANQGSEA, per germline. V lost 2 bases, J lost 2 bases, and 12 bases lay in between.

This chain connects TRBV6-5 to TRBJ1-1; D not resolved. There are 15 residues in the CDR3. CDR1 and CDR2 (germline): MNHEY, SVGAGI. V was cut by 0 bases and J by 7 bases, with 15 bases left in between. This chain's CDR3 is CASSYSKGRLNEAFF. The CDR3 region has the DNA TGTGCCAGCAGTTACTCCAAAGGACGCCTAAATGAAGCTTTCTTT.